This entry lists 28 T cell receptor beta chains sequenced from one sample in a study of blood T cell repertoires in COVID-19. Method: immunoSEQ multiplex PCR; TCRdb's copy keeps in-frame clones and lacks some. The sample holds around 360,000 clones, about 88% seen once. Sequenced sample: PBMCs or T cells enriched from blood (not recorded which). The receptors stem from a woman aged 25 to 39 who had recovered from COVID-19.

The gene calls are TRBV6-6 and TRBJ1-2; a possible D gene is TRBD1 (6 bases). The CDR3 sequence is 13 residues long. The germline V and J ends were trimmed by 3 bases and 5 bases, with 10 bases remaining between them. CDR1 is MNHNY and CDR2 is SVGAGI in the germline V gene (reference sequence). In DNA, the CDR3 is TGTGCCAGCAGTTATCAGGGGATTTATGGCTACACCTTC. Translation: CASSYQGIYGYTF.

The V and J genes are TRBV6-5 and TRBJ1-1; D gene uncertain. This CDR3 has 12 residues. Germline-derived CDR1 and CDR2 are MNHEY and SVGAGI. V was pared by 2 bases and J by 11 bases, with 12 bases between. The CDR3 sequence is CASSYSRERAFF. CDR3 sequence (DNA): TGTGCCAGCAGTTACAGTAGAGAACGGGCTTTCTTT.

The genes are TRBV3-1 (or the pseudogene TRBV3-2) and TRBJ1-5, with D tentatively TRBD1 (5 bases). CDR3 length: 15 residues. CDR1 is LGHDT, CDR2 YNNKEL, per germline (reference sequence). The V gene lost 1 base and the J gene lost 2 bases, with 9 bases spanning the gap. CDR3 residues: CASSQGVQGNQPQHF. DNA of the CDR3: TGTGCCAGCAGCCAAGGCGTACAGGGCAATCAGCCCCAGCATTTT.

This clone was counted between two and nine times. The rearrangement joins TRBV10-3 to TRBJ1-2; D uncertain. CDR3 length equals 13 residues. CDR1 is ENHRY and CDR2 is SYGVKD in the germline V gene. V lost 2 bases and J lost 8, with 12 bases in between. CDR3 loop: CAISERYSQGYTF. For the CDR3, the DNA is TGTGCCATCAGTGAGAGGTACAGTCAGGGCTACACCTTC.

CDR3 nucleotides: TGTGCCAGCAGCGTAGATGGGACATCGAGAGGGGGAACCTTC. Its protein product is CASSVDGTSRGGTF. The chain couples TRBV9 to TRBJ1-2, with D possibly matching TRBD1 (6 bases). Germline CDR1 SGDLS, CDR2 YYNGEE. With 0 bases removed from V and 14 bases from J, the gap between germline ends came to 20 bases. This CDR3 is built from 14 residues. The full variable domain, rest sourced from reference TRBV9 and TRBJ1-2, is DSGVTQTPKHLITATGQRVTLRCSPRSGDLSVYWYQQSLDQGLQFLIQYYNGEERAKGNILERFSAQQFPDLHSELNLSSLELGDSALYFCASSVDGTSRGGTFGSGTRLTVV.

The CDR3 region is CASSGTGADYSNQPQHF. DNA for the CDR3: TGTGCCAGCAGTGGTACAGGGGCCGACTATAGCAATCAGCCCCAGCATTTT. The J gene is TRBJ1-5, the V gene TRBV25-1, with 7 bases identical to TRBD1. Germline CDR1 is MGHDK and CDR2 is SYGVNS. Trimming cost V 4 bases and J 0 bases; bases outside gene matches: 9. CDR3 length equals 17 residues.

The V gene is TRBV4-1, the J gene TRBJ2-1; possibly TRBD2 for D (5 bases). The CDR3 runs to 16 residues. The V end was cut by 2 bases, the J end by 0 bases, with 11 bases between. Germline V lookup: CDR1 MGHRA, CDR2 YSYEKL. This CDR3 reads CASSQSASLSYNEQFF. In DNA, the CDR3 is TGCGCCAGCAGCCAATCCGCTAGCCTCTCCTACAATGAGCAGTTCTTC.

The CDR3 DNA reads as TGCGCCAGCAGCCAACCCGGACTAGCGGGAGTGTTAAATGAGCAGTTCTTC. Protein product: CASSQPGLAGVLNEQFF. The chain combines TRBV4-1 with TRBJ2-1; 13 bases match TRBD2. There are 17 residues in the CDR3. The V gene end was trimmed by 2 bases and the J gene end by 7 bases; junction bases not matched to a gene: 8. Per the germline V gene, CDR1 is MGHRA and CDR2 is YSYEKL.

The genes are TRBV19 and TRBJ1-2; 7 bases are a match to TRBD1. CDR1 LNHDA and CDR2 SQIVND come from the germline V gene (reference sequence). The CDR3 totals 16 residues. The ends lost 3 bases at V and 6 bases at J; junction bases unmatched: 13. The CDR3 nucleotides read TGTGCCAGTAGTATTACGGGGACAGCTCACTGGGATGGCTACACCTTC. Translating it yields CASSITGTAHWDGYTF. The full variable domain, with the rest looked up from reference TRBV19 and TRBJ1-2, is DGGITQSPKYLFRKEGQNVTLSCEQNLNHDAMYWYRQDPGQGLRLIYYSQIVNDFQKGDIAEGYSVSREKKESFPLTVTSAQKNPTAFYLCASSITGTAHWDGYTFGSGTRLTVV.

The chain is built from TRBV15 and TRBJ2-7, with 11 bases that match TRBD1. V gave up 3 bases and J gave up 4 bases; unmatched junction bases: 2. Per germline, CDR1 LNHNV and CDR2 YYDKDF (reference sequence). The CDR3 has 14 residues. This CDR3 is CATSRGTGGYEQYF. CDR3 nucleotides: TGTGCCACCAGCAGGGGGACAGGGGGTTACGAGCAGTACTTC.

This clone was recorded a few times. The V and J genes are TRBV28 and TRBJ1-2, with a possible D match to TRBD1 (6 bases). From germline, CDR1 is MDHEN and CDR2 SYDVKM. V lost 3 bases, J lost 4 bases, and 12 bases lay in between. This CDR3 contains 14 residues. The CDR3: CASSLRQAVYGYTF. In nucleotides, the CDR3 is TGTGCCAGCAGTTTGAGACAGGCCGTCTATGGCTACACCTTC.

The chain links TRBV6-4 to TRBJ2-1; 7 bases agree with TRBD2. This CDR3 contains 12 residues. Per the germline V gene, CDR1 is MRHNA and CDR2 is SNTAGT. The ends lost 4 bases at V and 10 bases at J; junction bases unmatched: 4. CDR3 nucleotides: TGTGCCAGCAGTGTTGGGGGGGGAGAGCAGTTCTTC. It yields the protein CASSVGGGEQFF.

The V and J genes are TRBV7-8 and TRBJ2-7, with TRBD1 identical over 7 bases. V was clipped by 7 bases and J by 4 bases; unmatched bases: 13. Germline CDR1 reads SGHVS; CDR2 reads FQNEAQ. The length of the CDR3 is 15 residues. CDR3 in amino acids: CASTPLRAGGYEQYF. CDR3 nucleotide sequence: TGTGCCAGCACCCCCCTCAGGGCAGGGGGATACGAGCAGTACTTC.

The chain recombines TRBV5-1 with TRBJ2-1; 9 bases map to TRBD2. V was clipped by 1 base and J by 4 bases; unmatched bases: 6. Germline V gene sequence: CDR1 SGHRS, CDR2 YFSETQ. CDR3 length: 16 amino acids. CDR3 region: CASSLQSSGVYNEQFF. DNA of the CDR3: TGCGCCAGCAGCTTGCAATCTAGCGGGGTTTACAATGAGCAGTTCTTC.

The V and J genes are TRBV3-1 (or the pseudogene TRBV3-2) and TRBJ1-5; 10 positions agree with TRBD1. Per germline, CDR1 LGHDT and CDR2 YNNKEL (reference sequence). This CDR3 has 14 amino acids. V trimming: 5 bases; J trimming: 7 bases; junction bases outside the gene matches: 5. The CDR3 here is CASSFRTGGQPQHF. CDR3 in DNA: TGTGCCAGCAGCTTCCGGACAGGGGGGCAGCCCCAGCATTTT.

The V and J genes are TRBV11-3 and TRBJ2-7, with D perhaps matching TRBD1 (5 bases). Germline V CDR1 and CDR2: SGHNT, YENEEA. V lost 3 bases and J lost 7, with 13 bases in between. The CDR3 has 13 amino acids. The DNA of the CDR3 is TGTGCCAGCAGCTTGAACAGAAAGGGGGAGCAGTACTTC. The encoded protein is CASSLNRKGEQYF.

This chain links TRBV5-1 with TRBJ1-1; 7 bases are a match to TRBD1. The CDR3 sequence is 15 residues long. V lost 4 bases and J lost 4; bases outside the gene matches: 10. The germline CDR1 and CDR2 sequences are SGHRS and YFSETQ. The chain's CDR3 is CASSTSGQTGTEAFF. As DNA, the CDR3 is TGCGCCAGCAGCACTTCGGGACAGACGGGCACTGAAGCTTTCTTT.

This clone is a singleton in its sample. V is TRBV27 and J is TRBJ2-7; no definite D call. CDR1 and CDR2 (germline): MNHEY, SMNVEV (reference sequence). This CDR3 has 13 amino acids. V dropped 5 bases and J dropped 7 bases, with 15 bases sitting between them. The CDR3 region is CASSPNPRVEQYF. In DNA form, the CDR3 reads TGTGCCAGCAGTCCGAACCCGCGAGTTGAGCAGTACTTC.

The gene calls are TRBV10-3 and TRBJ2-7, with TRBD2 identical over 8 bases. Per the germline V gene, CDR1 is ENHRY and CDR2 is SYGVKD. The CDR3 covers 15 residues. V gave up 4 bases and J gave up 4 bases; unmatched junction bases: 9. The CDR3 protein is CAISVPGGRTYEQYF. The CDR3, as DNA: TGTGCCATCAGTGTTCCAGGCGGGAGGACGTACGAGCAGTACTTC.

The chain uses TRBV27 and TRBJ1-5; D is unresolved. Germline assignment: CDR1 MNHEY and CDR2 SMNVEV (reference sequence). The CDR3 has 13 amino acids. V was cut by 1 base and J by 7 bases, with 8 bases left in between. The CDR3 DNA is TGTGCCAGCAGTTTATGGAGCGGCCAGCCCCAGCATTTT. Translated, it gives CASSLWSGQPQHF.

The CDR3 loop is CATHLTGSQETQYF. The CDR3 nucleotides are TGTGCCACCCATCTGACAGGGTCCCAAGAGACCCAGTACTTC. This rearrangement joins TRBV28 to TRBJ2-5; 7 bases line up with TRBD1. CDR1 and CDR2 (germline): MDHEN, SYDVKM. The CDR3 is 14 residues long. Trimming removed 10 bases from V and 1 base from J; junction bases left unmatched: 9.

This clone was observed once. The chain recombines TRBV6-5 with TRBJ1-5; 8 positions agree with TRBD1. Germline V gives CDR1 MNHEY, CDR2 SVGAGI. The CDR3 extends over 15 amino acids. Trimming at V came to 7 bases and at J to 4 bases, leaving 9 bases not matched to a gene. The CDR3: CASNKGQALNQPQHF. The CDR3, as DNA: TGTGCCAGCAATAAGGGACAGGCTCTAAATCAGCCCCAGCATTTT.

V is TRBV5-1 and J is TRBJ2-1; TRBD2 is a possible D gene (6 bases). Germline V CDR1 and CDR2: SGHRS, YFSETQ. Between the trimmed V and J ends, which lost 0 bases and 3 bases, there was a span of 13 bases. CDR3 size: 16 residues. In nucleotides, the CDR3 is TGCGCCAGCAGCTTGGCCCTAGCGTCCTACTACAATGAGCAGTTCTTC. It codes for CASSLALASYYNEQFF.

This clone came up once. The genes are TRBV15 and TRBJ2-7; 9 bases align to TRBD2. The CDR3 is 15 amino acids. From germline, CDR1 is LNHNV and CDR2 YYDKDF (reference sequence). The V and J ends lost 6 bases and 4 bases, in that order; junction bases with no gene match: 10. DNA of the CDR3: TGTGCCACCAGGAAAGACGGACTAGCGAAATACGAGCAGTACTTC. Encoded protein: CATRKDGLAKYEQYF.

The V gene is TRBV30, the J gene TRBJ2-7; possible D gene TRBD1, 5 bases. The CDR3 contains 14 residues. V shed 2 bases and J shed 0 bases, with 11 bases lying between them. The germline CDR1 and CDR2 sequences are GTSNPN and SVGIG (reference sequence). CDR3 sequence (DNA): TGTGCCTGGAGTTTGACAGTACCCTCCTACGAGCAGTACTTC. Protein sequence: CAWSLTVPSYEQYF.

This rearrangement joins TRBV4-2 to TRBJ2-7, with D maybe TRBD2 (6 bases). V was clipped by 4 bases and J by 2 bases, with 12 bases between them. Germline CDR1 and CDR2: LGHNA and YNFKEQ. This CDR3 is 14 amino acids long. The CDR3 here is CASSLGTDTYEQYF. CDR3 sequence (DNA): TGTGCCAGCAGCCTCGGGACTGATACCTACGAGCAGTACTTC.

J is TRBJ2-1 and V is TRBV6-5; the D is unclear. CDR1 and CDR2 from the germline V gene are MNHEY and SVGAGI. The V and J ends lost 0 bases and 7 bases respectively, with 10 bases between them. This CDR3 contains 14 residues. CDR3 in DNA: TGTGCCAGCAGTTACTCGACTCATGGGAATGAGCAGTTCTTC. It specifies CASSYSTHGNEQFF.

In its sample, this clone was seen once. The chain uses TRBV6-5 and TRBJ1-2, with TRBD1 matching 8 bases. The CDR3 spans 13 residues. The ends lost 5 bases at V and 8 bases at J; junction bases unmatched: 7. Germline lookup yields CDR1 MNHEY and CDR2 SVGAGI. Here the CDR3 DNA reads TGTGCCAGCAGTAAACAGGGGGAGCGGGGCTACACCTTC. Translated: CASSKQGERGYTF.